This T cell receptor (beta chain) was identified in a study of blood T cells in healthy people across ages. Turning to this clonotype: Its cognate antigen is unknown.

Trimming at V came to 10 bases and at J to 6 bases, leaving 10 bases not matched to a gene. Germline V gene sequence: CDR1 MNHEY, CDR2 SMNVEV (reference sequence). The CDR3 loop spans 13 amino acids. The second PCR ran roughly 7 to 12 cycles with a sample-barcoded 5' primer and J-beta primers. TCRdb called the 5' RACE reads again in MiXCR, with one record for every CDR3 protein. This repertoire shows under 2 million distinct CDR3 sequences, 30% to 35% found once; its top ten account for about 11%. General study points: Leaving the PBMCs unsorted stopped any conclusive comparison of naive versus antigen-experienced cells. Higher diversity, along with more naive CD4+ cells, distinguished long-lived donors from aged donors.

The sequencing input was blood. The sequence came from a woman aged 30 to 39 in good health. The chain has TRBV27 and TRBJ2-7, with 9 bases fitting TRBD1. This CDR3 reads CATKLRQGGEQYF. In DNA, the CDR3 is TGTGCCACCAAACTCCGACAGGGGGGCGAGCAGTACTTC.